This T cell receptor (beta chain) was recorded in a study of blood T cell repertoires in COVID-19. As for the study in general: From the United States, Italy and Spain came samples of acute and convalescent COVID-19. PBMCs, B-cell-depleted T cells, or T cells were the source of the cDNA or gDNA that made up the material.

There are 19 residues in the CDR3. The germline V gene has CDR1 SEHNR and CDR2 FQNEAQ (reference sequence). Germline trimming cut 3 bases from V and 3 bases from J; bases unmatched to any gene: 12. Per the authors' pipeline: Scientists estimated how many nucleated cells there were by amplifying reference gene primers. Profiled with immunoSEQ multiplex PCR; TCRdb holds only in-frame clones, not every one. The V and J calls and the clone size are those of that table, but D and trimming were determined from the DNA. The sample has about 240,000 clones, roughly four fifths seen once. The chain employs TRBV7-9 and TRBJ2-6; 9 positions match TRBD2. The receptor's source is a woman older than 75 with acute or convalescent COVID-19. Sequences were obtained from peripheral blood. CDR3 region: CASSFAGRGGAYGANVLTF. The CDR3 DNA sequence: TGTGCCAGCAGCTTCGCGGGGCGCGGGGGGGCCTATGGGGCCAACGTCCTGACTTTC. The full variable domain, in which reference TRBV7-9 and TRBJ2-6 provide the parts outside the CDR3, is DTGVSQNPRHKITKRGQNVTFRCDPISEHNRLYWYRQTLGQGPEFLTYFQNEAQLEKSRLLSDRFSAERPKGSFSTLEIQRTEQGDSAMYLCASSFAGRGGAYGANVLTFGAGSRLTVL.